This is a list of T cell receptor beta chains from one sample in a study of blood T cell repertoires in COVID-19. Some clones are missing from TCRdb's copy, which holds only in-frame ones; the method was immunoSEQ multiplex PCR. The sample shows 65,000 to 85,000 clones, 80% to 90% of them seen only once. Sequences were obtained from peripheral blood. These receptors came from a man between 50 and 59 years old with acute or convalescent COVID-19. Both conserved end residues are part of each CDR3. D genes are given only for firm matches. Size tells how often a clone was seen (once, few, many) or the class of an expanded clone, and some rows leave it out.

. TRBJ2-3 TRBV7-2 . 13 CASSLAGGDTQYF TGTGCCAGCAGCTTAGCGGGAGGAGATACGCAGTATTTT
. TRBJ1-4 TRBV28 . 15 CASSLSAGLNEKLFF TGTGCCAGCAGTTTATCGGCAGGGCTTAATGAAAAACTGTTTTTT
. TRBJ1-2 TRBV19 TRBD1 13 CASRPGQGSGYTF TGTGCCAGTAGGCCGGGACAGGGGAGTGGCTACACCTTC
. TRBJ1-4 TRBV30 . 12 CAWRGAGEKLFF TGTGCCTGGCGGGGGGCAGGGGAAAAACTGTTTTTT
. TRBJ1-1 TRBV19 TRBD1 13 CASSILQGNEAFF TGTGCCAGTAGTATTCTACAGGGGAATGAAGCTTTCTTT
. TRBJ2-3 TRBV7-3 . 14 CASSLNGDTDTQYF TGTGCCAGCAGCTTAAACGGGGATACAGATACGCAGTATTTT
. TRBJ1-2 TRBV19 TRBD1 15 CASLTRDSYNYGYTF TGTGCCAGTCTGACCCGGGACAGCTATAACTATGGCTACACCTTC
. TRBJ2-7 TRBV7-2 . 15 CASSLGGESSYEQYF TGTGCCAGCAGCTTAGGTGGGGAGAGCTCCTACGAGCAGTACTTC
. TRBJ1-2 TRBV5-4 TRBD1 15 CASSPGTASAYGYTF TGTGCCAGCAGCCCTGGGACAGCCTCTGCCTATGGCTACACCTTC
. TRBJ2-1 TRBV28 . 16 CASSLGRRGLGNEQFF TGTGCCAGCAGTTTGGGGAGGAGGGGCCTTGGCAATGAGCAGTTCTTC
. TRBJ2-5 TRBV7-8 TRBD2 15 CASSPRTSGKETQYF TGTGCCAGCAGCCCCAGGACTAGCGGGAAGGAGACCCAGTACTTC
. TRBJ2-5 TRBV18 . 15 CASSLTRQGGETQYF TGTGCCAGCTCACTCACCCGACAGGGAGGAGAGACCCAGTACTTC
. TRBJ1-2 TRBV29-1 TRBD1 12 CSARTGDYGYTF TGCAGCGCCCGGACAGGGGATTATGGCTACACCTTC
. TRBJ2-2 TRBV12-3/TRBV12-4 . 13 CASRVTGTGELFF TGTGCCAGCAGGGTTACAGGGACCGGGGAGCTGTTTTTT
. TRBJ2-1 TRBV7-9 TRBD1 17 CASSLPGTGRKIGEQFF TGTGCCAGCAGCTTACCAGGGACAGGCCGAAAGATAGGCGAGCAGTTCTTC
. TRBJ1-5 TRBV18 . 16 CASSPGTFNSNQPQHF TGTGCCAGCTCACCTGGGACTTTCAATAGCAATCAGCCCCAGCATTTT
few TRBJ1-1 TRBV6-5 . 14 CASKDGPVGHEAFF TGTGCCAGCAAAGATGGGCCAGTAGGCCATGAAGCTTTCTTT
few TRBJ1-1 TRBV11-2 . 14 CASSWMGDPTEAFF TGTGCCAGCAGTTGGATGGGAGATCCAACTGAAGCTTTCTTT
. TRBJ2-4 TRBV6-1 . 18 CASSDNRWTALAKNIQYF TGTGCCAGCAGTGACAATAGGTGGACTGCACTAGCCAAAAACATTCAGTACTTC
. TRBJ1-5 TRBV27 TRBD1 15 CASRSTGARSQPQHF TGTGCCAGCAGGTCGACAGGGGCGAGGAGTCAGCCCCAGCATTTT
. TRBJ2-5 TRBV5-1 TRBD1 16 CASSVAGTGFRETQYF TGCGCCAGCAGCGTGGCCGGGACAGGGTTTCGAGAGACCCAGTACTTC
. TRBJ2-3 TRBV18 TRBD2 15 CASSASTSGTDTQYF TGTGCCAGCTCAGCCTCTACTAGCGGCACAGATACGCAGTATTTT
. TRBJ1-6 TRBV4-3 . 15 CASSQVQGGEVPLHF TGCGCCAGCAGCCAAGTTCAAGGGGGGGAAGTACCCCTCCACTTT
. TRBJ2-1 TRBV24-1 TRBD1 13 CATSGDRDNEQFF TGTGCCACCAGTGGGGACAGGGACAATGAGCAGTTCTTC
. TRBJ1-6 TRBV7-8 . 15 CASSLGGGRNSPLHF TGTGCCAGCAGCTTAGGGGGGGGCCGGAATTCACCCCTCCACTTT
. TRBJ2-3 TRBV11-2 . 16 CASSSAGRWVTDTQYF TGTGCCAGCAGCTCGGCGGGTAGGTGGGTGACAGATACGCAGTATTTT
. TRBJ2-7 TRBV5-4 TRBD2 14 CAKTQREGPYEQYF TGTGCCAAAACTCAGCGGGAGGGCCCCTACGAGCAGTACTTC
. TRBJ1-2 TRBV6-2/TRBV6-3 . 13 CASSSNYNYGYTF TGTGCCAGCAGTTCCAACTACAACTATGGCTACACCTTC
. TRBJ1-1 TRBV12-3/TRBV12-4 . 13 CASSYRENTEAFF TGTGCCAGCAGTTACAGGGAGAACACTGAAGCTTTCTTT
. TRBJ2-3 TRBV5-1 TRBD2 14 CASSLQAGADTQYF TGCGCCAGCAGCTTGCAAGCGGGAGCCGATACGCAGTATTTT
. TRBJ2-2 TRBV28 . 16 CASRGEGDTNTGELFF TGTGCCAGCAGGGGGGAGGGGGACACTAACACCGGGGAGCTGTTTTTT
. TRBJ1-1 TRBV6-5 . 13 CASSYSLNTEAFF TGTGCCAGCAGTTACTCGTTAAACACTGAAGCTTTCTTT
. TRBJ2-5 TRBV7-9 . 14 CASSTGTGKETQYF TGTGCCAGCAGCACCGGAACAGGGAAAGAGACCCAGTACTTC
once TRBJ2-1 TRBV5-1 TRBD1 19 CASSLWGTGGPASYNEQFF TGCGCCAGCAGCTTGTGGGGGACAGGGGGCCCTGCGTCCTACAATGAGCAGTTCTTC
once TRBJ2-3 TRBV24-1 . 17 CATSALKQGPGTDTQYF TGTGCCACCAGTGCCCTAAAACAGGGTCCCGGCACAGATACGCAGTATTTT
. TRBJ1-4 TRBV6-2/TRBV6-3 . 14 CASSYGGLSEKLFF TGTGCCAGCAGTTATGGAGGGTTGTCTGAAAAACTGTTTTTT
. TRBJ1-2 TRBV5-4 . 15 CASSLERGRREGYTF TGTGCCAGCAGCTTGGAGCGAGGGAGGCGGGAAGGCTACACCTTC
. TRBJ2-1 TRBV19 TRBD1 20 CASSMPTLDRGLDSYNEQFF TGTGCCAGTAGTATGCCCACCTTGGACAGGGGGCTGGACTCCTACAATGAGCAGTTCTTC
once TRBJ2-1 TRBV18 . 15 CASSPLGTGHYEQFF TGTGCCAGCTCGCCACTAGGCACAGGGCACTATGAGCAGTTCTTC
once TRBJ2-1 TRBV30 . 15 CAWSVAGNFGNEQFF TGTGCCTGGAGTGTCGCAGGTAATTTTGGGAATGAGCAGTTCTTC